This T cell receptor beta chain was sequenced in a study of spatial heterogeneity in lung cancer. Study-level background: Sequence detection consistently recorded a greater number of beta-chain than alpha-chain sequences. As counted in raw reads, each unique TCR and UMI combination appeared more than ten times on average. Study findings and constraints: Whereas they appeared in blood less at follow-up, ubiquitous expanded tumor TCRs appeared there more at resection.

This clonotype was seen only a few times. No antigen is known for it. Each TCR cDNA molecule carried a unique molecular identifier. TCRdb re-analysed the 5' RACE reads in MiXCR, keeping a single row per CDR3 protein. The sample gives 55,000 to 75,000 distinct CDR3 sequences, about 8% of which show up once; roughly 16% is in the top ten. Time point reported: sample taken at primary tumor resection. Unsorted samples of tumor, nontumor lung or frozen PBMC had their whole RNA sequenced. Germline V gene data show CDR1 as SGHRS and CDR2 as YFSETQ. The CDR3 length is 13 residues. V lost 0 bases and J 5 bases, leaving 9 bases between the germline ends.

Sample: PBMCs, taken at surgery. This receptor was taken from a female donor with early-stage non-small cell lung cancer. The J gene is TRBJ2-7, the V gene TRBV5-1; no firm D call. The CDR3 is CASSLAAGHEQYF. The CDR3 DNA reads TGCGCCAGCAGCTTGGCAGCAGGCCACGAGCAGTACTTC.